This T cell receptor (beta chain) was found in a study of blood T cell repertoires in COVID-19. Study-wide context: Material from acute and convalescent COVID-19 was sourced from the United States, Italy and Spain. T cells, B-cell-depleted T cells, or PBMCs supplied cDNA or gDNA.

Seattle-derived patients entered the study during active infection and were followed longitudinally. Authors' data handling: The assay estimated nucleated cells by amplifying reference gene primers. Profiling relied on immunoSEQ multiplex PCR, and the TCRdb table lists in-frame clones only, not all of them. V, J and clone size derive from that table, while D and trimming were established from the DNA sequence. The sample contains about 55,000 clones, 87% of which appear only once. CDR3 length: 14 residues. V shed 8 bases and J shed 0 bases, with 11 bases lying between them. V usage is TRBV6-7 and J usage is TRBJ2-1, with D possibly being TRBD1 (5 bases). TRBV6-7 is assigned to the ORF class and has an uncertain function. Specimen: peripheral blood. The sequence was collected from a man aged 40-49 years with COVID-19, enrolled during active disease. CDR3: CASQNRSSYNEQFF. The CDR3 DNA reads TGTGCCAGCCAGAACAGGAGCTCCTACAATGAGCAGTTCTTC.